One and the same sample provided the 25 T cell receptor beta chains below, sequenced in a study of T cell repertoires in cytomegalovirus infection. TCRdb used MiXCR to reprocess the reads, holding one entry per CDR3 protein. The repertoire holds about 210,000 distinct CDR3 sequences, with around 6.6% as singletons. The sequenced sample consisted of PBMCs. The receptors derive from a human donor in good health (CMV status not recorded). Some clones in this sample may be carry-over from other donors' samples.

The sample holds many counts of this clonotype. The CDR3 DNA follows: TGTGCCAGCAGCACGAACCGCGGCACTGAAGCTTTCTTT. Translating gives CASSTNRGTEAFF. V and J are TRBV7-2 and TRBJ1-1; D ambiguous. The CDR3 covers 13 residues. The V end was cut by 5 bases, the J end by 4 bases, with 11 bases between. The germline gives CDR1 SGHTA, CDR2 FQGNSA.

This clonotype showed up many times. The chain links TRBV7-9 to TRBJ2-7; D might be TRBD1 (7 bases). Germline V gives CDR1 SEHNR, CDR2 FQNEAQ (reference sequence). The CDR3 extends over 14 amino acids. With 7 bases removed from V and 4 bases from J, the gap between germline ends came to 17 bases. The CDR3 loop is CASTSRSGGYEQYF. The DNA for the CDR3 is TGTGCCAGCACCTCACGTTCAGGGGGGTACGAGCAGTACTTC. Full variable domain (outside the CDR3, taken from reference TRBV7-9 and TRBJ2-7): DTGVSQNPRHKITKRGQNVTFRCDPISEHNRLYWYRQTLGQGPEFLTYFQNEAQLEKSRLLSDRFSAERPKGSFSTLEIQRTEQGDSAMYLCASTSRSGGYEQYFGPGTRLTVT.

In DNA, the CDR3 is TGTGCCAGCACCCCTGGGGGAAGGAATTCACCCCTCCACTTT. The encoded protein is CASTPGGRNSPLHF. This chain links TRBV5-6 with TRBJ1-6; the D gene is possibly TRBD1 (5 bases). Germline loops: CDR1 SGHDT, CDR2 YYEEEE. The CDR3 runs 14 residues. The V and J ends lost 6 bases and 7 bases respectively, with 14 bases between them.

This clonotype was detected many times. CDR3 DNA sequence: TGTGCCACCAGCTTGGTGGCCAACACCGGGGAGCTGTTTTTT. This translates into CATSLVANTGELFF. The gene calls are TRBV15 and TRBJ2-2, with D hard to call. The CDR3 runs to 14 residues. Trimming removed 5 bases at V and 2 bases at J, with 9 bases between. Germline assignment: CDR1 LNHNV and CDR2 YYDKDF (reference sequence).

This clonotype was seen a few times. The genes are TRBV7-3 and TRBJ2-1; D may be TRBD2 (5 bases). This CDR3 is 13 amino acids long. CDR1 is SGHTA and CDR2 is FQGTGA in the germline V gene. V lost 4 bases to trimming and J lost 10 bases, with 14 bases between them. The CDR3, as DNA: TGTGCCAGCAGCTCCCGGACCGGGAAGGAGCAGTTCTTC. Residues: CASSSRTGKEQFF.

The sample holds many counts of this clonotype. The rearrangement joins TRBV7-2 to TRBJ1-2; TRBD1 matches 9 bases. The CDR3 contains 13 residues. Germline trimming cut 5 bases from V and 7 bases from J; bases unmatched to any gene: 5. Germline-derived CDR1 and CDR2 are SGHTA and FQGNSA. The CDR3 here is CASSLGQGFGYTF. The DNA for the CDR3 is TGTGCCAGCAGCCTGGGACAGGGCTTTGGCTACACCTTC.

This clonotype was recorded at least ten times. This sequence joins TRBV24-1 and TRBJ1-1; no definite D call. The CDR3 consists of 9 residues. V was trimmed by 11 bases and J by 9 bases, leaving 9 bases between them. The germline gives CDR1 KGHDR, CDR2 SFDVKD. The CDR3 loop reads CANPGKAFF. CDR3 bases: TGTGCCAACCCCGGGAAAGCTTTCTTT.

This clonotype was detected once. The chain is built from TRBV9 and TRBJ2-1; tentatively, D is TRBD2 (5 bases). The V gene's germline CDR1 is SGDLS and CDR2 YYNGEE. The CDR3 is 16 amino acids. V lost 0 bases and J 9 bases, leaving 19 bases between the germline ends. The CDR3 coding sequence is TGTGCCAGCAGCGTAGCTGGGCGGGCCCTTGGCGGTGAGCAGTTCTTC. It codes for CASSVAGRALGGEQFF.

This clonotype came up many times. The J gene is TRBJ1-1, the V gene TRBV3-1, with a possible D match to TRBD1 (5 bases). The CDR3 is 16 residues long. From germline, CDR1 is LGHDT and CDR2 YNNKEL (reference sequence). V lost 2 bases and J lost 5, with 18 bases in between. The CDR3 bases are TGTGCCAGCAGCCAAAGGGCGAACACGGGGGGTACTGAAGCTTTCTTT. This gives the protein CASSQRANTGGTEAFF.

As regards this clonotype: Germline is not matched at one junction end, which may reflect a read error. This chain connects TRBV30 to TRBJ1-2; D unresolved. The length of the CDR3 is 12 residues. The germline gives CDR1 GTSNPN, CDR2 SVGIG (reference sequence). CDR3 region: CACSAANTGYTF. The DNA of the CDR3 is TGTGCCTGTAGTGCCGCCAATACTGGCTACACCTTC.

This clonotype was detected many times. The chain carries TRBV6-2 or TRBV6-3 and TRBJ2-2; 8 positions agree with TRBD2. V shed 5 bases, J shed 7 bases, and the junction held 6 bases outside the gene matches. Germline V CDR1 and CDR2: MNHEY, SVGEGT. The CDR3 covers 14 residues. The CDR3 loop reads CASSPGLAGGELFF. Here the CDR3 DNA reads TGTGCCAGCAGTCCCGGACTAGCAGGCGGGGAGCTGTTTTTT.

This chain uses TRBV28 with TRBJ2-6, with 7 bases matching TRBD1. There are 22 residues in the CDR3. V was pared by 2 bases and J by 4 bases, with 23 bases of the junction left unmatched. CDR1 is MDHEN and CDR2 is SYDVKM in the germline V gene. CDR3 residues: CASSLGPSLWDRRTDGANVLTF. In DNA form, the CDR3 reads TGTGCCAGCAGTTTAGGTCCGAGCCTATGGGACAGACGAACGGACGGGGCCAACGTCCTGACTTTC. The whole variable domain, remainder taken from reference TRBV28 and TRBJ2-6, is DVKVTQSSRYLVKRTGEKVFLECVQDMDHENMFWYRQDPGLGLRLIYFSYDVKMKEKGDIPEGYSVSREKKERFSLILESASTNQTSMYLCASSLGPSLWDRRTDGANVLTFGAGSRLTVL.

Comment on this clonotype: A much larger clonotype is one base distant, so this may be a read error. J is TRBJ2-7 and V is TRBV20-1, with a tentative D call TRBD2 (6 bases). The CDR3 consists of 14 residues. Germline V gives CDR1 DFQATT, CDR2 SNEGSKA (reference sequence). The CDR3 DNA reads TGCAATGCTTCCAGCGGGCGGGCTTCCTACGAGCAGTACTTC. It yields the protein CNASSGRASYEQYF.

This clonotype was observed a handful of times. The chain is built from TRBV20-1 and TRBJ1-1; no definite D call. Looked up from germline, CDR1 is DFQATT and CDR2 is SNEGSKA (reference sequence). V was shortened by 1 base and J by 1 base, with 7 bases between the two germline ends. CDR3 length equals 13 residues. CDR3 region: CSARVGQNTEAFF. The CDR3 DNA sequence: TGCAGTGCTAGAGTAGGCCAGAACACTGAAGCTTTCTTT.

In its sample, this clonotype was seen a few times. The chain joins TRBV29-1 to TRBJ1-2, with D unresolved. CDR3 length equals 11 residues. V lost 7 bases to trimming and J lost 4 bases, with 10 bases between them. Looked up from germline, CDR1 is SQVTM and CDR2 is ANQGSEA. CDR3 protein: CSEVKRYGYTF. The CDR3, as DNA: TGCAGCGAAGTTAAGCGCTATGGCTACACCTTC.

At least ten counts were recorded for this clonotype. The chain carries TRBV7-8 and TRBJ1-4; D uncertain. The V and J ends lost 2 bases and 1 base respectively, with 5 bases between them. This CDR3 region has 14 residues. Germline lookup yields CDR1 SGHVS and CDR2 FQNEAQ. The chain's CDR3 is CASSLRGTNEKLFF. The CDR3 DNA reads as TGTGCCAGCAGCTTACGGGGAACTAATGAAAAACTGTTTTTT.

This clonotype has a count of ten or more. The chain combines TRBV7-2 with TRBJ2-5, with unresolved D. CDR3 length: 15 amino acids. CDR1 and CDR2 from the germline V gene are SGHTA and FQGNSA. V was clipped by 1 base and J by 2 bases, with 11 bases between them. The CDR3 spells CASSLGLPVQETQYF. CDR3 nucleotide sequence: TGTGCCAGCAGCTTAGGATTGCCGGTTCAAGAGACCCAGTACTTC.

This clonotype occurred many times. In nucleotides, the CDR3 is TGTGCCAGCAGCGAGACAAGAGTCGAAGGGGTCCACGAGCAGTACTTC. Its protein is CASSETRVEGVHEQYF. This chain joins TRBV9 and TRBJ2-7; D is perhaps TRBD1 (5 bases). The germline V and J ends were trimmed by 3 bases and 5 bases, with 21 bases remaining between them. Germline V lookup: CDR1 SGDLS, CDR2 YYNGEE. This CDR3 contains 16 residues.

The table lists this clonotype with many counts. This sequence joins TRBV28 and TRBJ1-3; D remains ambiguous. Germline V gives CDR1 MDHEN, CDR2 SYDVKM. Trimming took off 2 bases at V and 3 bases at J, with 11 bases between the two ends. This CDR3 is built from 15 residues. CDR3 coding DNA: TGTGCCAGCAGTTTACTGGGGTCCGTTGGAAACACCATATATTTT. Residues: CASSLLGSVGNTIYF.

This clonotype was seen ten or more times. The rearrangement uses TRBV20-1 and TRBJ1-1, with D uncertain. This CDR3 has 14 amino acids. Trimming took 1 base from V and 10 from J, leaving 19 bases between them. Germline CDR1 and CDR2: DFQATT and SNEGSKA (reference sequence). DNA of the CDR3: TGCAGTGCTAGAGCGGGCCTCGACACTGGTGGAGCTTTCTTT. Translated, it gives CSARAGLDTGGAFF.

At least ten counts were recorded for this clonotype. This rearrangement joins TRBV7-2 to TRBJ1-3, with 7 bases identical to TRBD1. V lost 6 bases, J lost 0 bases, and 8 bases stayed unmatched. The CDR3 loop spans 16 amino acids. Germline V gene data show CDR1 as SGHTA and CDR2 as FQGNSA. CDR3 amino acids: CASSFQGGSSGNTIYF. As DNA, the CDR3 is TGTGCCAGCAGTTTCCAGGGGGGTAGCTCTGGAAACACCATATATTTT. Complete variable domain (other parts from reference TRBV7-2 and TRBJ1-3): GAGVSQSPSNKVTEKGKDVELRCDPISGHTALYWYRQSLGQGLEFLIYFQGNSAPDKSGLPSDRFSAERTGGSVSTLTIQRTQQEDSAVYLCASSFQGGSSGNTIYFGEGSWLTVV.

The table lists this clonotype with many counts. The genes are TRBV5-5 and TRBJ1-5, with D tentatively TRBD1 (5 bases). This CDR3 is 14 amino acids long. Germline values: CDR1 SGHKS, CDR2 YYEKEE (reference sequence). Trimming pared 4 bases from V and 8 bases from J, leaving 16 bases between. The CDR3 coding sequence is TGTGCCAGCAGCCCGACAGTACCTTTCGAGCCCCAGCATTTT. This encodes CASSPTVPFEPQHF.

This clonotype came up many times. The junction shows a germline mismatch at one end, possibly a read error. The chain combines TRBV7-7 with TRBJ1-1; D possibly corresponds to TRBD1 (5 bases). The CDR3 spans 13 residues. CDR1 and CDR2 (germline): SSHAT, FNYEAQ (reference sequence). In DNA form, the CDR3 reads TGTGCTAGCAGCCCTACTCTGGGGGGAGAAGCTTTCTTT. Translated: CASSPTLGGEAFF.

CDR3 DNA sequence: TGCGCCAGCAGCAGAACCTTCCGGGGCGGGAATTCACCCCTCCACTTT. Translating it yields CASSRTFRGGNSPLHF. J is TRBJ1-6 and V is TRBV5-1; D possibly corresponds to TRBD1 (5 bases). Trimming shortened V by 4 bases and J by 7 bases, and 18 bases separated the two germline ends. CDR1 and CDR2 (germline): SGHRS, YFSETQ. CDR3 length: 16 amino acids.

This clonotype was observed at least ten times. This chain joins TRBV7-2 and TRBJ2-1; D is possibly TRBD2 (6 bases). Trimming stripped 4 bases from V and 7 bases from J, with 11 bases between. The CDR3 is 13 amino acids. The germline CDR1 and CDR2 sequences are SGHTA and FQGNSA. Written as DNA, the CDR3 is TGTGCCAGCAGCTCAGGGACTCCTAATGAGCAGTTCTTC. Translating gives CASSSGTPNEQFF.